The 24 T cell receptor beta chains presented below share a single source sample, sequenced in a study of PD-1 blockade in classical Hodgkin lymphoma. Each and every patient relapsed after autologous stem cell transplantation, and patients got differing brentuximab vedotin exposure. Purified CD4+ T cells were obtained from thawed PBMCs through magnetic negative selection. Assay used: immunoSEQ multiplex PCR; TCRdb lists only in-frame clones, some missing. The sample includes about 7,600 clones, approximately 71% of them seen just once. This material consisted of CD4+ T cells from blood, taken at baseline. Receptors originate from a human donor with classical Hodgkin lymphoma.

The table lists this clone with a count of one. The chain links TRBV7-2 to TRBJ2-7; D possibly uses TRBD1 or TRBD2 (6 bases each). This CDR3 is 15 amino acids long. The V end lost 1 base, the J end lost 7 bases, and 17 bases lay between the germline ends. CDR1 is SGHTA and CDR2 is FQGNSA in the germline V gene. The CDR3 loop reads CASSLVSGAHGEQYF. As DNA, the CDR3 is TGTGCCAGCAGCTTAGTGTCGGGGGCCCACGGGGAGCAGTACTTC.

This clone came up a few times. The sample carries other DNA sequences with the same CDR3. The V call is TRBV28, the J call TRBJ1-2, with D unclear. CDR1 MDHEN and CDR2 SYDVKM come from the germline V gene. There are 12 residues in the CDR3. The V end lost 2 bases, the J end lost 4 bases, and 5 bases lay between the germline ends. CDR3 coding DNA: TGTGCCAGCAGTTTAGCCCGCTATGGCTACACCTTC. Its translation: CASSLARYGYTF.

The J gene is TRBJ2-1, the V gene TRBV5-4, with 9 bases identical to TRBD2. CDR1 and CDR2 (germline): SGHNT, YYREEE (reference sequence). The CDR3 has 17 residues. V lost 4 bases, J lost 6 bases, and 14 bases stayed unmatched. The CDR3, as DNA: TGTGCCAGCAGCGAAGCGTTGTTAGCGGGGGTGCCCAATGAGCAGTTCTTC. Amino acids: CASSEALLAGVPNEQFF.

The CDR3: CASSVQEGGYEQYF. CDR3 sequence (DNA): TGTGCCAGCAGCGTCCAAGAGGGGGGTTACGAGCAGTACTTC. The chain uses TRBV9 and TRBJ2-7; TRBD1 or TRBD2 may be the D gene (6 bases each). This CDR3 is 14 amino acids long. V lost 2 bases, J lost 4 bases, and 13 bases lay in between. CDR1 is SGDLS, CDR2 YYNGEE, per germline.

This clone was recorded a few times. V usage is TRBV28 and J usage is TRBJ2-6; D ambiguous. CDR1 and CDR2 from the germline V gene are MDHEN and SYDVKM. Trimming removed 4 bases from V and 5 bases from J, with 6 bases in between. The CDR3 spans 13 residues. The CDR3 loop reads CASSSTWANVLTF. Written as DNA, the CDR3 is TGTGCCAGCAGTTCCACATGGGCCAACGTCCTGACTTTC.

V gene TRBV2 combines with J gene TRBJ1-2, with D perhaps matching TRBD1 (6 bases). The CDR3 is made up of 13 amino acids. Germline assignment: CDR1 SNHLY and CDR2 FYNNEI. V was pared by 8 bases and J by 8 bases, with 18 bases between. The CDR3 protein is CASRVDGGWGYTF. The CDR3 coding sequence is TGTGCCAGCCGTGTTGATGGGGGCTGGGGCTACACCTTC.

The V and J genes are TRBV7-2 and TRBJ2-7, with D maybe TRBD2 (5 bases). The V end was cut by 0 bases, the J end by 3 bases, with 15 bases between. Germline loops: CDR1 SGHTA, CDR2 FQGNSA. This CDR3 spans 16 amino acids. The DNA of the CDR3 is TGTGCCAGCAGCTTAGCGTCGGGCGGGCGCGGCTACGAGCAGTACTTC. It specifies CASSLASGGRGYEQYF.

CDR3 sequence: CASSPPRDTGELFF. The DNA of the CDR3 is TGTGCCAGCAGCCCTCCCCGGGACACCGGGGAGCTGTTTTTT. V gene TRBV6-6 combines with J gene TRBJ2-2; D unclear. Trimming removed 6 bases at V and 3 bases at J, with 11 bases between. CDR1 and CDR2 from the germline V gene are MNHNY and SVGAGI (reference sequence). The CDR3 length is 14 residues.

The chain joins TRBV11-1 to TRBJ1-2; 11 bases align to TRBD1. Germline V CDR1 and CDR2: SGHAT, FQDESV (reference sequence). This CDR3 region has 16 residues. The trim removed 5 bases at V and 6 bases at J, leaving 11 bases unmatched. CDR3 nucleotides: TGTGCCAGCAGCGAAGCCGGGACAGGGGGTCGTAATGGCTACACCTTC. This gives the protein CASSEAGTGGRNGYTF. Full variable domain (rest looked up from reference TRBV11-1 and TRBJ1-2): EAEVAQSPRYKITEKSQAVAFWCDPISGHATLYWYRQILGQGPELLVQFQDESVVDDSQLPKDRFSAERLKGVDSTLKIQPAELGDSAMYLCASSEAGTGGRNGYTFGSGTRLTVV.

The V call is TRBV7-2, the J call TRBJ2-7; D uncertain. Germline CDR1 reads SGHTA; CDR2 reads FQGNSA. The CDR3 sequence is 14 residues long. Trimming cost V 1 base and J 3 bases, with 10 bases left between them. Written as DNA, the CDR3 is TGTGCCAGCAGCTTAGGCTTTTTGGGCTACGAGCAGTACTTC. Translating it yields CASSLGFLGYEQYF.

V is TRBV4-2 and J is TRBJ2-1; 15 nucleotides align to TRBD2. This CDR3 has 17 residues. Germline trimming cut 4 bases from V and 7 bases from J; bases unmatched to any gene: 8. Germline CDR1 LGHNA, CDR2 YNFKEQ. In DNA form, the CDR3 reads TGTGCCAGCAGCCTACAGGGACTAGCGGGGGGTTTAAATGAGCAGTTCTTC. It codes for CASSLQGLAGGLNEQFF.

The sample holds a few counts of this clone. The V and J genes are TRBV7-2 and TRBJ1-6; 9 nucleotides align to TRBD1. Germline values: CDR1 SGHTA, CDR2 FQGNSA. V was clipped by 1 base and J by 9 bases; unmatched bases: 4. This CDR3 region has 15 residues. The CDR3 bases are TGTGCCAGCAGCTTAGTGGGGACAGGGAGTTCACCCCTCCACTTT. Its translation: CASSLVGTGSSPLHF. Combining the CDR3 with reference TRBV7-2 and TRBJ1-6 gives the whole variable domain GAGVSQSPSNKVTEKGKDVELRCDPISGHTALYWYRQSLGQGLEFLIYFQGNSAPDKSGLPSDRFSAERTGGSVSTLTIQRTQQEDSAVYLCASSLVGTGSSPLHFGNGTRLTVT.

The chain links TRBV13 to TRBJ2-7; 8 bases fit TRBD1. CDR3 length: 14 amino acids. The junction had 9 bases not matched to a gene; V was cut back by 5 bases and J by 6 bases. CDR1 and CDR2 from the germline V gene are PRHDT and FYEKMQ (reference sequence). CDR3 sequence reads: CASSRAGGGSEQYF. Here the CDR3 DNA reads TGTGCCAGCAGCAGGGCAGGGGGCGGATCCGAGCAGTACTTC. Together with reference TRBV13 and TRBJ2-7, the CDR3 gives the full variable domain: AAGVIQSPRHLIKEKRETATLKCYPIPRHDTVYWYQQGPGQDPQFLISFYEKMQSDKGSIPDRFSAQQFSDYHSELNMSSLELGDSALYFCASSRAGGGSEQYFGPGTRLTVT.

As for this clone: Distinct nucleotide sequences in the sample also encode this CDR3. The chain employs TRBV6-1 and TRBJ1-6; D not resolved. V lost 3 bases, J lost 7 bases, and 10 bases lay in between. CDR1 and CDR2 (germline): MNHNS, SASEGT. This CDR3 has 14 amino acids. The CDR3 coding sequence is TGTGCCAGCAGTGACCCGGGTCTCAATTCACCCCTCCACTTT. Residues: CASSDPGLNSPLHF.

This clone occurred once. The J gene is TRBJ2-5, the V gene TRBV2; a weak D match, TRBD1 (6 bases). There are 14 residues in the CDR3. Germline V gene sequence: CDR1 SNHLY, CDR2 FYNNEI. V lost 7 bases and J 3 bases, leaving 15 bases between the germline ends. The CDR3 loop is CASTKNTGKETQYF. The CDR3 DNA sequence: TGTGCCAGCACTAAAAACACAGGGAAAGAGACCCAGTACTTC.

V and J are TRBV18 and TRBJ2-7; TRBD2 agrees at 7 bases. The CDR3 is 14 amino acids. V was pared by 3 bases and J by 6 bases, with 8 bases of the junction left unmatched. Germline V gene sequence: CDR1 KGHSH, CDR2 LQKENI. The CDR3 bases are TGTGCCAGCTCACCCGTGACTAGCTCCCGCGAGCAGTACTTC. This sequence encodes CASSPVTSSREQYF.

The chain links TRBV7-2 to TRBJ1-1, with D tentatively TRBD1 (6 bases). The CDR3 is 14 residues long. Per the germline V gene, CDR1 is SGHTA and CDR2 is FQGNSA. The V and J ends lost 4 bases and 11 bases respectively, with 20 bases between them. The CDR3 here is CASSYRQVRQGAFF. The CDR3 DNA follows: TGTGCCAGCAGCTACCGACAGGTCCGTCAAGGGGCTTTCTTT.

The gene calls are TRBV4-2 and TRBJ2-5; a weak D match, TRBD1 (5 bases). Deletions cut 5 bases from V and 1 base from J, with 14 bases between. The V gene's germline CDR1 is LGHNA and CDR2 YNFKEQ. The CDR3 loop spans 15 amino acids. As DNA, the CDR3 is TGTGCCAGCAGCTTGGTTGCAGGGCCCCAAGAGACCCAGTACTTC. Translation: CASSLVAGPQETQYF.

The chain uses TRBV4-1 and TRBJ2-7; 10 nucleotides line up with TRBD1. J lost 5 bases, V lost 2 bases, and 6 bases had no gene match. The germline V gene has CDR1 MGHRA and CDR2 YSYEKL. CDR3 length: 15 amino acids. This CDR3 is CASSQTGTGVHEQYF. CDR3 in DNA: TGCGCCAGCAGCCAAACCGGGACAGGGGTGCACGAGCAGTACTTC.

CDR3 protein: CASSRQGAGTGELFF. The CDR3 nucleotides are TGTGCCAGCAGCCGACAGGGGGCAGGAACCGGGGAGCTGTTTTTT. The chain combines TRBV14 with TRBJ2-2, with TRBD1 identical over 10 bases. CDR1 and CDR2 (germline): SGHDN, FVKESK. This CDR3 comprises 15 residues. V lost 4 bases to trimming and J lost 5 bases; unmatched junction nucleotides: 4.

The table lists this clone with a count of one. The chain carries TRBV7-9 and TRBJ2-1; 10 nucleotides match TRBD2. The CDR3 consists of 15 residues. The germline V gene encodes CDR1 SEHNR and CDR2 FQNEAQ (reference sequence). Trimming cost V 3 bases and J 6 bases; bases outside gene matches: 5. The DNA of the CDR3 is TGTGCCAGCAGCTTCCCGGGACTAGCGTTCAATGAGCAGTTCTTC. Its translation: CASSFPGLAFNEQFF.

This chain joins TRBV4-3 and TRBJ1-1; TRBD1 matches at 7 bases. Trimming cost V 4 bases and J 7 bases; bases outside gene matches: 3. Germline CDR1 and CDR2: LGHNA and YSLEER. This CDR3 is 12 amino acids long. The DNA for the CDR3 is TGCGCCAGCAGCCTCCGGACAGGTGAAGCTTTCTTT. This codes for CASSLRTGEAFF.

The CDR3 loop is CASSPTQSSYNEQFF. The CDR3 region has the DNA TGTGCCAGCAGCCCCACACAAAGCTCCTACAATGAGCAGTTCTTC. This sequence joins TRBV9 and TRBJ2-1; no firm D call. Between the trimmed V and J ends, which lost 4 bases and 0 bases, there was a span of 11 bases. This CDR3 has 15 amino acids. In germline, CDR1 is SGDLS, CDR2 YYNGEE.

This clone was seen a handful of times. This chain links TRBV10-3 with TRBJ2-7; no clear D. CDR1 and CDR2 from the germline V gene are ENHRY and SYGVKD. The CDR3 is 11 amino acids. V was shortened by 2 bases and J by 6 bases, with 5 bases between the two germline ends. The CDR3 sequence is CAISEQFEQYF. CDR3 coding DNA: TGTGCCATCAGTGAGCAATTCGAGCAGTACTTC.